Listed below are T cell receptor beta chains from one sample, sequenced in a study of metastatic and nonmetastatic thyroid tumors. MiXCR re-clonotyped the PCR reads for TCRdb. The sample holds some 42,000 clones, around 27% seen once. Specimen: blood. The receptors stem from a male donor with papillary thyroid cancer or a benign thyroid nodule (not recorded which). Some clones in this sample may be carry-over from other donors' samples. The CDR3 runs from the conserved cysteine through the conserved F or W. A D gene is named only where the DNA matches it firmly. Not every row has a clone size; where given, it reads once, few, many or a size class.

few	TRBJ1-5	TRBD1	TRBV6-5	CASSYGPPGQGIRQPQHF	TGTGCCAGCAGTTACGGACCCCCGGGACAGGGAATACGACAGCCCCAGCATTTT
.	TRBJ1-1	.	TRBV28	CASRPQNTEAFF	TGTGCCAGCAGGCCTCAGAACACTGAAGCTTTCTTT
.	TRBJ2-1	.	TRBV9	CASSIPQTGKMDNEQFF	TGTGCCAGCAGCATCCCCCAGACGGGAAAGATGGACAATGAGCAGTTCTTC
few	TRBJ1-2	.	TRBV6-2/TRBV6-3	CASSYSAGGDGYTF	TGTGCCAGCAGTTACTCGGCCGGGGGCGATGGCTACACCTTC
.	TRBJ2-7	TRBD1	TRBV6-1	CASRDRGRAYEQYF	TGTGCCAGCAGAGACAGGGGTAGGGCCTACGAGCAGTACTTC
many	TRBJ2-1	.	TRBV18	CASSPGPLSYNEQFF	TGTGCCAGCTCACCCGGACCCCTCTCCTACAATGAGCAGTTCTTC
.	TRBJ1-1	.	TRBV20-1	CSARVGSEAFF	TGCAGTGCTAGAGTCGGGAGTGAAGCTTTCTTT
few	TRBJ2-3	.	TRBV6-1	CASRPRGSTDTQYF	TGTGCCAGCAGGCCCCGGGGTAGCACAGATACGCAGTATTTT
.	TRBJ2-3	TRBD2	TRBV20-1	CSATRLAGTDTQYF	TGCAGTGCTACTCGTTTAGCGGGTACAGATACGCAGTATTTT
.	TRBJ1-4	.	TRBV4-1	CASSQEPGAATNEKLFF	TGCGCCAGCAGCCAAGAACCGGGGGCGGCAACTAATGAAAAACTGTTTTTT
few	TRBJ2-1	.	TRBV10-1	CASSDPSGGQFF	TGCGCCAGCAGTGACCCCAGTGGGGGGCAGTTCTTC
.	TRBJ2-3	.	TRBV6-4	CASSDLGATDTQYF	TGTGCCAGCAGTGACCTCGGCGCCACAGATACGCAGTATTTT
.	TRBJ2-7	.	TRBV28	CASQVSPPFYEQYF	TGTGCCAGCCAAGTTTCCCCCCCGTTCTACGAGCAGTACTTC
.	TRBJ1-2	.	TRBV19	CASTIPDSHSYGYTF	TGTGCCAGTACTATCCCGGATAGCCACTCCTATGGCTACACCTTC
.	TRBJ2-7	TRBD1	TRBV6-1	CASSPRGTLEQYF	TGTGCCAGCAGCCCCAGGGGGACACTCGAGCAGTACTTC
.	TRBJ1-1	.	TRBV6-1	CASSMVGNTEAFF	TGTGCCAGCAGCATGGTTGGCAACACTGAAGCTTTCTTT
.	TRBJ1-1	TRBD1	TRBV2	CASREGIRDRVSPEAFF	TGTGCCAGCCGCGAAGGAATCCGGGACAGGGTGTCCCCTGAAGCTTTCTTT
.	TRBJ1-5	TRBD1	TRBV18	CASSLDRGNPPQHF	TGTGCCAGCTCACTTGACAGGGGTAATCCGCCCCAGCATTTT
.	TRBJ1-1	.	TRBV11-3	CASSLGPLTEAFF	TGTGCCAGCAGCTTAGGACCTTTGACTGAAGCTTTCTTT
few	TRBJ2-3	.	TRBV5-1	CASSLGLPNTQYF	TGCGCCAGCAGCTTGGGACTCCCAAATACGCAGTATTTT
many	TRBJ1-1	.	TRBV28	CASRKGQSRTEAFF	TGTGCCAGCCGAAAAGGACAGTCGAGGACTGAAGCTTTCTTT
.	TRBJ1-3	.	TRBV5-6	CASSLGPRRGGSGNTIYF	TGTGCCAGCAGCTTGGGGCCGCGTCGGGGCGGCTCTGGAAACACCATATATTTT
.	TRBJ2-7	.	TRBV5-4	CASSEPSSLRVEQYF	TGTGCCAGCAGCGAGCCGAGTAGCTTGAGAGTCGAGCAGTACTTC
many	TRBJ2-1	TRBD2	TRBV19	CASSMVAGGYNEQFF	TGTGCCAGTAGTATGGTTGCGGGAGGGTACAATGAGCAGTTCTTC
.	TRBJ2-7	TRBD2	TRBV19	CASSIRTSGNYEQYF	TGTGCCAGTAGTATAAGGACTAGCGGGAATTACGAGCAGTACTTC
.	TRBJ1-5	.	TRBV7-8	CASSLSPEGVGQPQHF	TGTGCCAGCAGCCTAAGCCCCGAGGGGGTAGGGCAGCCCCAGCATTTT
few	TRBJ2-2	.	TRBV28	CASTLKSGHPNTGELFF	TGTGCCAGCACCTTAAAATCGGGACACCCGAACACCGGGGAGCTGTTTTTT
.	TRBJ1-1	TRBD1	TRBV9	CASSVDPTGDHTEAFF	TGTGCCAGCAGCGTAGACCCAACAGGGGACCACACTGAAGCTTTCTTT
.	TRBJ2-3	TRBD2	TRBV6-1	CASSDLAGSTDAQYF	TGTGCCAGCAGTGACCTAGCGGGGAGCACAGATGCTCAGTATTTT
.	TRBJ2-3	.	TRBV11-1	CASSFIGSNPGTDTQYF	TGTGCCAGCAGCTTCATCGGAAGTAATCCCGGCACAGATACGCAGTATTTT
.	TRBJ1-5	.	TRBV20-1	CSARGVALNQPQHF	TGCAGTGCTAGAGGCGTGGCACTCAATCAGCCCCAGCATTTT
many	TRBJ1-4	.	TRBV6-4	CASSDGGRATNEKLFF	TGTGCCAGCAGTGACGGGGGTAGGGCAACTAATGAAAAACTGTTTTTT
many	TRBJ1-1	.	TRBV12-3/TRBV12-4	CASSLSGRGITEAFF	TGTGCCAGCAGTTTAAGCGGTCGAGGGATAACTGAAGCTTTCTTT
few	TRBJ2-7	TRBD2	TRBV11-2	CASSFDGRREQYF	TGTGCCAGCAGCTTTGACGGGAGGCGCGAGCAGTACTTC
few	TRBJ2-7	.	TRBV7-8	CASSLEGPGREQYF	TGTGCCAGCAGCTTAGAGGGACCAGGACGCGAGCAGTACTTC
many	TRBJ2-1	TRBD2	TRBV29-1	CSAIAGARVNEQFF	TGCAGCGCCATAGCGGGGGCGAGAGTTAATGAGCAGTTCTTC
.	TRBJ2-1	.	TRBV20-1	CSARTSERTYNEQFF	TGCAGTGCTAGAACCAGCGAGCGGACTTACAATGAGCAGTTCTTC
medium-sized	TRBJ1-1	TRBD1	TRBV4-1	CASSHPGQGLTEAFF	TGCGCCAGCAGCCATCCCGGACAGGGTCTCACTGAAGCTTTCTTT
few	TRBJ1-5	.	TRBV20-1	CSAREGGNQPQHF	TGCAGTGCTAGAGAGGGGGGCAATCAGCCCCAGCATTTT
.	TRBJ1-3	TRBD1	TRBV6-1	CASSRKGASGNTIYF	TGTGCCAGCAGTCGAAAGGGGGCATCTGGAAACACCATATATTTT
.	TRBJ1-4	.	TRBV7-2	CASSLDGRNEKLFF	TGTGCCAGCAGCTTAGACGGACGGAATGAAAAACTGTTTTTT
many	TRBJ2-5	.	TRBV11-1	CASSLLPLSGETQYF	TGTGCCAGCAGCTTACTTCCCCTATCGGGAGAGACCCAGTACTTC